These T cell receptor beta chains were read from a single sample in a study of shared clonotypes between healthy human individuals. Sequenced by immunoSEQ multiplex PCR; TCRdb stores in-frame clones only, minus some. The sample holds roughly 2.5 million clones, 85% to 95% seen once. What was sequenced was naive CD4+ T cells sorted from blood. These receptors were obtained from a man between 18 and 29 years old in good health. Each CDR3 is given with its conserved first and last residue. D genes are given only for firm matches.

CDR3aa: CASSIDPRINGYTF
v_gene: TRBV19
j_gene: TRBJ1-2
d_gene: NA

CDR3aa: CASSPSRDIRSTDTQYF
v_gene: TRBV5-1
j_gene: TRBJ2-3
d_gene: NA

CDR3aa: CAAAGGYTDTQYF
v_gene: TRBV10-3
j_gene: TRBJ2-3
d_gene: NA

CDR3aa: CASSLAPVNTEAFF
v_gene: TRBV5-1
j_gene: TRBJ1-1
d_gene: NA

CDR3aa: CASSQGLASYEQYF
v_gene: TRBV5-6
j_gene: TRBJ2-7
d_gene: TRBD2

CDR3aa: CASSELAGAGDTQYF
v_gene: TRBV11-2
j_gene: TRBJ2-3
d_gene: TRBD2

CDR3aa: CASTTIRGGNSPLHF
v_gene: TRBV6-1
j_gene: TRBJ1-6
d_gene: NA

CDR3aa: CAISEPALTGEGEQFF
v_gene: TRBV10-3
j_gene: TRBJ2-1
d_gene: TRBD1

CDR3aa: CASGSEGGQETQYF
v_gene: TRBV5-1
j_gene: TRBJ2-5
d_gene: NA

CDR3aa: CASSRGLAGTQETQYF
v_gene: TRBV5-1
j_gene: TRBJ2-5
d_gene: TRBD2

CDR3aa: CASSFDRFPSSGANVLTF
v_gene: TRBV7-9
j_gene: TRBJ2-6
d_gene: NA

CDR3aa: CASRLQGGNIQYF
v_gene: TRBV6-5
j_gene: TRBJ2-4
d_gene: NA

CDR3aa: CASSPVDSSGNTIYF
v_gene: TRBV18
j_gene: TRBJ1-3
d_gene: NA

CDR3aa: CASGTGLAGTHSYEQYF
v_gene: TRBV27
j_gene: TRBJ2-7
d_gene: TRBD2

CDR3aa: CASSQTSGRASEQFF
v_gene: TRBV5-8
j_gene: TRBJ2-1
d_gene: TRBD2

CDR3aa: CASSQQWERVETQYF
v_gene: TRBV7-6
j_gene: TRBJ2-5
d_gene: NA

CDR3aa: CASSGIAHTANEQFF
v_gene: TRBV9
j_gene: TRBJ2-1
d_gene: NA

CDR3aa: CASSYEARSPLHF
v_gene: TRBV6-5
j_gene: TRBJ1-6
d_gene: NA

CDR3aa: CAISGTESNQPQHF
v_gene: TRBV10-3
j_gene: TRBJ1-5
d_gene: NA

CDR3aa: CASSFLLGNSYEQYF
v_gene: TRBV5-1
j_gene: TRBJ2-7
d_gene: NA

CDR3aa: CASSFKMTGGLDTQYF
v_gene: TRBV5-1
j_gene: TRBJ2-3
d_gene: TRBD1

CDR3aa: CASSIRWDRKAAGANVLTF
v_gene: TRBV19
j_gene: TRBJ2-6
d_gene: TRBD1

CDR3aa: CASSYGRGGADEQFF
v_gene: TRBV6-6
j_gene: TRBJ2-1
d_gene: TRBD2

CDR3aa: CASSWLLDNQPQHF
v_gene: TRBV19
j_gene: TRBJ1-5
d_gene: NA

CDR3aa: CASSEGGSAVDTQYF
v_gene: TRBV25-1
j_gene: TRBJ2-3
d_gene: TRBD2

CDR3aa: CASSVGDRENIQYF
v_gene: TRBV5-4
j_gene: TRBJ2-4
d_gene: TRBD1

CDR3aa: CASSPPGAKNIQYF
v_gene: TRBV9
j_gene: TRBJ2-4
d_gene: NA

CDR3aa: CASSRGQGGTEAFF
v_gene: TRBV6-5
j_gene: TRBJ1-1
d_gene: TRBD1

CDR3aa: CASSWGTGGTGELFF
v_gene: TRBV27
j_gene: TRBJ2-2
d_gene: TRBD1

CDR3aa: CATSRDGTSKYEQYF
v_gene: TRBV15
j_gene: TRBJ2-7
d_gene: TRBD2

CDR3aa: CASSFGRGAEAFF
v_gene: TRBV7-9
j_gene: TRBJ1-1
d_gene: NA

CDR3aa: CAISESRVAGEETQYF
v_gene: TRBV10-3
j_gene: TRBJ2-5
d_gene: TRBD2